This T cell receptor (beta chain) was documented in a study of blood T cell repertoires in COVID-19. Study-level information: Specimens from acute and convalescent COVID-19 originated in the United States, Italy and Spain. Nucleic acid was either cDNA or gDNA, and it came from T cells, B-cell-depleted T cells, or PBMCs.

Note on this clone: Distinct nucleotide sequences in the sample also encode this CDR3.

In the study's own analysis: Scientists estimated how many nucleated cells there were by amplifying reference gene primers. Sequencing was performed with immunoSEQ multiplex PCR; in TCRdb, only in-frame clones are kept and a portion is missing. That table is the source of V, J and clone size, and D and trimming were worked out from the DNA. The data contain under 250,000 clones, about 83% of them singletons. CDR1 is MNHEY, CDR2 SVGAGI, per germline. The V gene end was trimmed by 6 bases and the J gene end by 4 bases; junction bases not matched to a gene: 7. CDR3 length: 15 amino acids. The chain carries TRBV6-5 and TRBJ1-4; 8 bases are shared with TRBD1. Sequenced input: peripheral blood. This clonotype originated in a woman in her thirties or forties with active or convalescent COVID-19. In nucleotides, the CDR3 is TGTGCCAGCAGCCCCCCGGGACAGGTTAATGAAAAACTGTTTTTT. It specifies CASSPPGQVNEKLFF.